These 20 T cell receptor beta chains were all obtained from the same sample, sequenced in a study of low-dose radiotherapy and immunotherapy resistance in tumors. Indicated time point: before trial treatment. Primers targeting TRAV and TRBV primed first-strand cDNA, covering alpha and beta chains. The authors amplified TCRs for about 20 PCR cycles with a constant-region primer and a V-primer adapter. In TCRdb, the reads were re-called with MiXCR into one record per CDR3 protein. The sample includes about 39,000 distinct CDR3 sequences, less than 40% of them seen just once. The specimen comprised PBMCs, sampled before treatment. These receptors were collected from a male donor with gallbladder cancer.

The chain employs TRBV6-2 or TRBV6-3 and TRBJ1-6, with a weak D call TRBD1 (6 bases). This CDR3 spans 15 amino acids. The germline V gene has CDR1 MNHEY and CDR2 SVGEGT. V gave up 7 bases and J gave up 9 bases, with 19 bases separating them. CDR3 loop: CASNKGQLGGSPLHF. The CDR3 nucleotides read TGTGCCAGCAATAAAGGACAGCTAGGGGGTTCACCCCTCCACTTT.

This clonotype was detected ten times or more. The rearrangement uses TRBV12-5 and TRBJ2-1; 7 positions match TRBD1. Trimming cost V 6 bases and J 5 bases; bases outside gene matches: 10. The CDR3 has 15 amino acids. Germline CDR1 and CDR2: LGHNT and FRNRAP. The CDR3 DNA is TGTGCTAGTGGCCTGGCCTTGGGACAGCACAATGAGCAGTTCTTC. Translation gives CASGLALGQHNEQFF. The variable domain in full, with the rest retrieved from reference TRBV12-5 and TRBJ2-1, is DARVTQTPRHKVTEMGQEVTMRCQPILGHNTVFWYRQTMMQGLELLAYFRNRAPLDDSGMPKDRFSAEMPDATLATLKIQPSEPRDSAVYFCASGLALGQHNEQFFGPGTRLTVL.

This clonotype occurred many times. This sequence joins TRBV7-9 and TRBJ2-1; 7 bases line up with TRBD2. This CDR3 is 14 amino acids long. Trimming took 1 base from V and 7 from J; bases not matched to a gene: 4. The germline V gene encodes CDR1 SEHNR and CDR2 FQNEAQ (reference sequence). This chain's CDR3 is CASSLEGLMNEQFF. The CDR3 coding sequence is TGTGCCAGCAGCTTAGAGGGACTAATGAATGAGCAGTTCTTC.

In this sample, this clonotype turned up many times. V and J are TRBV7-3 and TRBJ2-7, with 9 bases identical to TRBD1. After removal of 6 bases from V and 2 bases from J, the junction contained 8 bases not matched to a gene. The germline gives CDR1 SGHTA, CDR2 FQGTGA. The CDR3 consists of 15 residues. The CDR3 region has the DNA TGTGCCAGCAGGGGACACGGGACAGGGCCCTACGAGCAGTACTTC. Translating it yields CASRGHGTGPYEQYF.

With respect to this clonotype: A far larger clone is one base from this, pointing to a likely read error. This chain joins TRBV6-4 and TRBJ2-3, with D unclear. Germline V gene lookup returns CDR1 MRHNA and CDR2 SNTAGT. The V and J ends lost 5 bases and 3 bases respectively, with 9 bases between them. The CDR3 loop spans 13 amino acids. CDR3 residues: CASSYPVTDTQYF. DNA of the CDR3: TGTGCCAGCAGTTACCCGGTGACAGATACGCAGTATTTT.

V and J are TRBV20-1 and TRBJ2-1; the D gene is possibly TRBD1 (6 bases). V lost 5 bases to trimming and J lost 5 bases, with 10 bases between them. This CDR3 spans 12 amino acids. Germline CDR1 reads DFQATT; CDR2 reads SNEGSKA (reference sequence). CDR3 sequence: CSAPRTDNEQFF. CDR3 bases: TGCAGTGCTCCCCGGACAGACAATGAGCAGTTCTTC.

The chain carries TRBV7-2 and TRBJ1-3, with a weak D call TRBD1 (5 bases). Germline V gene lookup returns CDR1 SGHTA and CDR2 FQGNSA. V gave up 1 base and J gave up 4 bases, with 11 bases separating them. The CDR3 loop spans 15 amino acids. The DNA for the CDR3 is TGTGCCAGCAGCTTAGTATCCGGGGGGGGAAACACCATATATTTT. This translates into CASSLVSGGGNTIYF.

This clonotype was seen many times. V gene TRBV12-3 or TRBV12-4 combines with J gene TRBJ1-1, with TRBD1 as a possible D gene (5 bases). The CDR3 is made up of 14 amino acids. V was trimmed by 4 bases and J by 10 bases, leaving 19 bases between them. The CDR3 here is CASSSRDARPGAFF. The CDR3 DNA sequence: TGTGCCAGCAGTTCCCGGGACGCTCGGCCGGGAGCTTTCTTT.

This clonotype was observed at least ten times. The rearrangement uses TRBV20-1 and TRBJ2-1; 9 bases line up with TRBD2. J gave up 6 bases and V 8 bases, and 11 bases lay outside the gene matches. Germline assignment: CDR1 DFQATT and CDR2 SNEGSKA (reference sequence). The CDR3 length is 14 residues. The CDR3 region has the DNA TGCAGTACCCAGAGGCTAGCGGGGCTCAATGAGCAGTTCTTC. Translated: CSTQRLAGLNEQFF.

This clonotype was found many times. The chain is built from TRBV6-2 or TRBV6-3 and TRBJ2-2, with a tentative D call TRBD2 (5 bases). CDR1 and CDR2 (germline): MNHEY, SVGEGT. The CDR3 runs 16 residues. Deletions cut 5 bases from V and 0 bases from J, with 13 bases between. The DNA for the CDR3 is TGTGCCAGCAGTGGCGGGCTAGCTGCGAACACCGGGGAGCTGTTTTTT. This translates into CASSGGLAANTGELFF.

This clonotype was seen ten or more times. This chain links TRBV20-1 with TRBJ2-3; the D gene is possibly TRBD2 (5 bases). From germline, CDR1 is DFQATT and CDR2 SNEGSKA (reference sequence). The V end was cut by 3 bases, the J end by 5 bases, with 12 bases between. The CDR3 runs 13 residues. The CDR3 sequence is CSASGQRGDTQYF. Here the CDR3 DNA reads TGCAGTGCTAGTGGGCAACGGGGAGATACGCAGTATTTT.

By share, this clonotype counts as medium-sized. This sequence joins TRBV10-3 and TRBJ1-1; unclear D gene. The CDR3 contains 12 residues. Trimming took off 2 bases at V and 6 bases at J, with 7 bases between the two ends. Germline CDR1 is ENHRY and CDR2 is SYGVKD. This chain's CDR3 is CAISELGAEAFF. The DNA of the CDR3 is TGTGCCATCAGTGAGCTGGGAGCTGAAGCTTTCTTT.

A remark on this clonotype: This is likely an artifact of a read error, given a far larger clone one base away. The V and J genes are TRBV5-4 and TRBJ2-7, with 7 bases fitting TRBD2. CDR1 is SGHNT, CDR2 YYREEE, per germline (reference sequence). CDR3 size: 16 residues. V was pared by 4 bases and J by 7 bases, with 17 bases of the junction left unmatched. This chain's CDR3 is CASSPGLVGSYNEQYF. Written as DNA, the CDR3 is TGTGCCAGCAGCCCCGGACTAGTAGGGTCCTACAATGAGCAGTACTTC.

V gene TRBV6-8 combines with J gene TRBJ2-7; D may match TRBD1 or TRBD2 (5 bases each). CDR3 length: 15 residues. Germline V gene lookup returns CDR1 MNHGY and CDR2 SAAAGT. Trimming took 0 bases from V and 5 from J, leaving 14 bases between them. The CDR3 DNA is TGTGCCAGCAGTTACTCTGGGGGAGTAATCAACGAGCAGTACTTC. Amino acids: CASSYSGGVINEQYF.

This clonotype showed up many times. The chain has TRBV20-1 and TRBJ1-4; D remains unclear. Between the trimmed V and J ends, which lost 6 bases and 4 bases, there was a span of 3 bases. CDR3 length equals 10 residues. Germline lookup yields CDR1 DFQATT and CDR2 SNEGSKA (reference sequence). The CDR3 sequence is CSAFNEKLFF. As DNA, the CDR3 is TGCAGTGCCTTTAATGAAAAACTGTTTTTT.

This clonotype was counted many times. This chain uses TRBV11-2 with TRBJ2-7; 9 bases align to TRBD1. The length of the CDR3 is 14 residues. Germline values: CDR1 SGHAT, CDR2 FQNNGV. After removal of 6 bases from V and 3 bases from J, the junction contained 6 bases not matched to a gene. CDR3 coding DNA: TGTGCCAGCAGTCCGAGGACAGGGGTCTACGAGCAGTACTTC. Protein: CASSPRTGVYEQYF.

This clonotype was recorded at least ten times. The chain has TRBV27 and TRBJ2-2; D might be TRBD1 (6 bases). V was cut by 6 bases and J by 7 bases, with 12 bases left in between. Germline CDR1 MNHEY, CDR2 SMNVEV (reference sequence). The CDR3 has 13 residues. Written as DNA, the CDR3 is TGTGCCAGCAGACCCACAGGGATCGGGGAGCTGTTTTTT. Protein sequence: CASRPTGIGELFF.

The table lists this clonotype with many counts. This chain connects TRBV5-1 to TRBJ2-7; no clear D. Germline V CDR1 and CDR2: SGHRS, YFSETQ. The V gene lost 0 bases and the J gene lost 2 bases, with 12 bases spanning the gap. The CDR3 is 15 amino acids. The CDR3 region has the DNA TGCGCCAGCAGCTTGGATGGGCACGCAACCTACGAGCAGTACTTC. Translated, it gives CASSLDGHATYEQYF.

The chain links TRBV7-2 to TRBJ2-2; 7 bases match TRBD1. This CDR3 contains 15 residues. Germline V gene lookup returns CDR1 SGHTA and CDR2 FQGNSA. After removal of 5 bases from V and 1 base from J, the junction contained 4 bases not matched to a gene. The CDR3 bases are TGTGCCAGCAGCCGCGACAGGGTGAACACCGGGGAGCTGTTTTTT. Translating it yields CASSRDRVNTGELFF.

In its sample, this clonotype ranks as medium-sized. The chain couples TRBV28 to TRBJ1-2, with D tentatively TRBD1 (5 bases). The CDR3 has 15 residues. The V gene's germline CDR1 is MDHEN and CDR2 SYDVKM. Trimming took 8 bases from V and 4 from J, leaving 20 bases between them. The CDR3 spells CASQGGGPPLYGYTF. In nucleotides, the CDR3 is TGTGCCAGCCAAGGCGGGGGACCTCCCCTCTATGGCTACACCTTC.